Listed below are T cell receptor beta chains from one sample, sequenced in a study of cytomegalovirus exposure and HLA in healthy donors. Profiled with immunoSEQ multiplex PCR; TCRdb holds only in-frame clones, not every one. The sample gives 160,000 or so clones, roughly four fifths of which show up once; over 0.95% is in the top ten. Material for sequencing was PBMCs. The receptors originated from a woman between 35 and 50 years old in good health and CMV-seronegative. Each CDR3 is given with its conserved first and last residue. The D gene is left open where the match is weak. The size field is filled for only some rows; it gives once, few, many or a size class.

TRBV4-1	-	-	TRBJ2-4	CASSQDQNIQYF	TGCGCCAGCAGCCAAGATCAGAACATTCAGTACTTC
TRBV21-1	-	-	TRBJ1-3	CASSKGRQGKGFSSGNTIYF	TGTGCCAGCAGCAAAGGCAGACAGGGGAAGGGATTTAGCTCTGGAAACACCATATATTTT
TRBV7-3	-	-	TRBJ2-2	CASSSPGLPGSGELFF	TGTGCCAGCAGCTCACCCGGACTTCCCGGGTCCGGGGAGCTGTTTTTT
TRBV13	once	TRBD1	TRBJ1-1	CASRTGYGGTEAFF	TGTGCCAGCAGGACAGGGTATGGAGGCACTGAAGCTTTCTTT
TRBV5-1	-	-	TRBJ2-4	CASSYGNDIQYF	TGCGCCAGCAGCTACGGGAACGACATTCAGTACTTC
TRBV11-1	-	-	TRBJ2-1	CASRPRSSYNEQFF	TGTGCCAGCAGGCCCCGGAGCTCCTACAATGAGCAGTTCTTC
TRBV27	-	TRBD1	TRBJ1-2	CASSPLSDRAYGYTF	TGTGCCAGCAGTCCTCTTTCCGACAGGGCGTATGGCTACACCTTC
TRBV28	-	-	TRBJ1-2	CASNYQGYGYTF	TGTGCCAGCAACTACCAGGGGTATGGCTACACCTTC
TRBV6-1	few	-	TRBJ2-5	CAGEGGDIETQYF	TGTGCCGGCGAAGGGGGTGATATCGAGACCCAGTACTTC
TRBV4-2	-	-	TRBJ2-6	CASTKDRTGANVLTF	TGTGCCAGCACCAAGGACAGAACCGGGGCCAACGTCCTGACTTTC
TRBV5-1	-	-	TRBJ2-7	CASSLAGGSSYEQYF	TGCGCCAGCAGCTTGGCGGGTGGCAGCTCCTACGAGCAGTACTTC
TRBV5-1	-	TRBD1	TRBJ1-1	CASSPLRTGGSLGDTEAFF	TGCGCCAGCAGCCCCCTGAGGACAGGGGGAAGCCTCGGTGACACTGAAGCTTTCTTT
TRBV27	few	TRBD1	TRBJ1-2	CASRPGQGYGYTF	TGTGCCAGCAGACCGGGACAGGGTTACGGCTACACCTTC
TRBV30	-	-	TRBJ2-7	CAWSRPDRLSYEQYF	TGTGCCTGGAGTAGGCCCGACAGGTTGTCCTACGAGCAGTACTTC
TRBV2	-	TRBD2	TRBJ2-1	CASSLTSGAYNEQFF	TGTGCCAGCAGTCTGACTAGCGGGGCTTACAATGAGCAGTTCTTC
TRBV18	-	-	TRBJ1-1	CASSPLGRDWTEAFF	TGTGCCAGCTCACCACTCGGCAGGGATTGGACTGAAGCTTTCTTT
TRBV2	once	-	TRBJ1-2	CATQRQHGYTF	TGTGCCACCCAGAGACAGCATGGCTACACCTTC
TRBV5-1	-	-	TRBJ2-1	CASSLSGFSSYNEQFF	TGCGCCAGCAGCTTGTCGGGGTTCTCCTCCTACAATGAGCAGTTCTTC
TRBV30	-	-	TRBJ2-1	CAWRSAGEPGFF	TGTGCCTGGAGGTCCGCGGGTGAACCTGGGTTCTTC
TRBV11-2	-	-	TRBJ2-2	CASNNRGGGELFF	TGTGCCAGCAACAACAGGGGAGGCGGGGAGCTGTTTTTT
TRBV27	-	TRBD2	TRBJ2-1	CARLTTSTGTKDNEQFF	TGTGCCAGATTGACTACAAGTACCGGGACTAAGGACAATGAGCAGTTCTTC
TRBV5-1	few	-	TRBJ2-7	CASSLGILGLDEQYF	TGCGCCAGCAGCTTGGGGATCCTCGGGTTGGACGAGCAGTACTTC
TRBV7-2	few	-	TRBJ1-1	CASSLGGWNTEAFF	TGTGCCAGCAGCTTAGGCGGATGGAACACTGAAGCTTTCTTT
TRBV29-1	-	TRBD2	TRBJ2-7	CSVKRTSGSVGEQYF	TGCAGCGTAAAACGAACTAGCGGGAGTGTCGGCGAGCAGTACTTC
TRBV7-9	-	-	TRBJ1-1	CASSRETGMNTEAFF	TGTGCCAGCAGCCGAGAGACGGGGATGAACACTGAAGCTTTCTTT
TRBV7-2	-	-	TRBJ2-3	CASSLPASATDTQYF	TGTGCCAGCAGCTTACCCGCTAGCGCGACAGATACGCAGTATTTT
TRBV28	-	-	TRBJ2-7	CASSLAGRPYEQYF	TGTGCCAGCAGTTTGGCAGGGAGGCCCTACGAGCAGTACTTC
TRBV18	-	-	TRBJ2-1	CASSPQEGFSSYNEQFF	TGTGCCAGCTCACCTCAGGAGGGATTCAGCTCCTACAATGAGCAGTTCTTC
TRBV5-1	-	TRBD1	TRBJ2-7	CASSAQGTPFYEQYF	TGCGCCAGCAGCGCACAGGGGACCCCCTTCTACGAGCAGTACTTC
TRBV28	few	TRBD1	TRBJ2-7	CASRRGLGEQYF	TGTGCCAGCAGGAGGGGGCTGGGTGAGCAGTACTTC
TRBV18	-	TRBD1	TRBJ1-1	CASSSDRGRNTEAFF	TGTGCCAGCTCTTCGGACAGGGGGAGGAACACTGAAGCTTTCTTT
TRBV28	-	TRBD1	TRBJ1-1	CASSGGQAPAFF	TGTGCCAGCAGTGGCGGACAGGCCCCCGCTTTCTTT
TRBV7-2	-	-	TRBJ2-2	CASSLFAENTGELFF	TGTGCCAGCAGCTTATTCGCAGAGAACACCGGGGAGCTGTTTTTT
TRBV5-4	-	TRBD2	TRBJ2-7	CASSLAGGSLLSYEQYF	TGTGCCAGCAGCTTGGCGGGCGGGAGTCTCCTAAGCTACGAGCAGTACTTC
TRBV5-1	-	TRBD2	TRBJ2-7	CASTKEAGGTYEQYF	TGCGCCAGCACAAAGGAGGCGGGAGGGACCTACGAGCAGTACTTC
TRBV7-7	-	-	TRBJ2-2	CASRSGSTNTGELFF	TGTGCTAGCAGATCCGGGTCTACGAACACCGGGGAGCTGTTTTTT
TRBV7-9	-	TRBD1	TRBJ2-7	CASSPGTGGVASYYEQYF	TGTGCCAGCAGCCCCGGGACAGGGGGCGTCGCGTCTTACTACGAGCAGTACTTC
TRBV6-5	-	-	TRBJ1-1	CASSYSQVTTEAFF	TGTGCCAGCAGTTACTCACAGGTTACAACTGAAGCTTTCTTT
TRBV9	-	TRBD2	TRBJ2-1	CASSVARGLAGAEQFF	TGTGCCAGCAGCGTAGCCCGGGGACTAGCGGGAGCTGAGCAGTTCTTC
TRBV9	-	-	TRBJ1-1	CASSVGGRNTEAFF	TGTGCCAGCAGCGTAGGAGGCAGGAACACTGAAGCTTTCTTT
TRBV6-5	-	-	TRBJ1-1	CASSTEIGTEAFF	TGTGCCAGCAGTACAGAGATCGGCACTGAAGCTTTCTTT
TRBV19	-	-	TRBJ2-1	CASSMVIAAYNEQFF	TGTGCCAGTAGTATGGTGATAGCAGCCTACAATGAGCAGTTCTTC
TRBV5-1	-	TRBD1	TRBJ2-5	CASFPGQLQETQYF	TGCGCCAGCTTTCCGGGACAGTTACAAGAGACCCAGTACTTC
TRBV7-7	-	TRBD1	TRBJ2-3	CASSSGTGSTDTQYF	TGTGCTAGCAGTTCCGGGACAGGGTCCACAGATACGCAGTATTTT
TRBV4-2	-	-	TRBJ1-2	CASSQGRGRIGGYTF	TGTGCCAGCAGCCAAGGAAGGGGAAGGATAGGGGGCTACACCTTC
TRBV27	-	TRBD2	TRBJ2-3	CASSLYGGGTQYF	TGTGCCAGCAGTTTATACGGCGGGGGTACGCAGTATTTT
TRBV28	-	TRBD1	TRBJ2-1	CASSFFSGPTGGSYNEQFF	TGTGCCAGCAGTTTCTTTTCGGGTCCTACAGGGGGTTCCTACAATGAGCAGTTCTTC
TRBV6-5	-	TRBD2	TRBJ2-1	CASSRGLAGNNEQFF	TGTGCCAGCAGCCGGGGACTAGCGGGAAACAATGAGCAGTTCTTC
TRBV5-6	-	TRBD1	TRBJ2-2	CASADRVGTGELFF	TGTGCCAGCGCGGACAGGGTGGGCACCGGGGAGCTGTTTTTT
TRBV7-7	-	-	TRBJ2-1	CASSEGGQRQFF	TGTGCTAGCAGCGAAGGAGGACAGAGGCAGTTCTTC
TRBV7-9	-	-	TRBJ2-2	CASSFDSANTGELFF	TGTGCCAGCAGCTTTGACAGTGCGAACACCGGGGAGCTGTTTTTT
TRBV27	-	-	TRBJ2-2	CASSLGGGPGELFF	TGTGCCAGCAGTCTAGGAGGCGGGCCCGGGGAGCTGTTTTTT
TRBV5-1	-	-	TRBJ2-7	CASSLSGSSYEQYF	TGCGCCAGCAGCTTGAGCGGAAGCTCCTACGAGCAGTACTTC
TRBV6-1	-	TRBD1	TRBJ2-7	CASSSGTGKQYF	TGTGCCAGCAGCTCCGGGACAGGGAAGCAGTACTTC
TRBV7-9	-	-	TRBJ2-7	CASSPQGDEQYF	TGTGCCAGCAGCCCACAGGGCGACGAGCAGTACTTC
TRBV7-8	-	-	TRBJ1-1	CASSLEWQSSEAFF	TGTGCCAGCAGCTTAGAATGGCAGTCATCTGAAGCTTTCTTT
TRBV6-1	-	-	TRBJ2-7	CASSEAWGPTYEQYF	TGTGCCAGCAGTGAAGCGTGGGGGCCAACCTACGAGCAGTACTTC
TRBV7-3	few	-	TRBJ2-3	CASSNTAGSTDTQYF	TGTGCCAGCAGCAACACAGCGGGTAGCACAGATACGCAGTATTTT
TRBV2	-	TRBD2	TRBJ2-3	CASSELGLAGEDTQYF	TGTGCCAGCAGTGAGTTGGGACTAGCGGGAGAGGATACGCAGTATTTT